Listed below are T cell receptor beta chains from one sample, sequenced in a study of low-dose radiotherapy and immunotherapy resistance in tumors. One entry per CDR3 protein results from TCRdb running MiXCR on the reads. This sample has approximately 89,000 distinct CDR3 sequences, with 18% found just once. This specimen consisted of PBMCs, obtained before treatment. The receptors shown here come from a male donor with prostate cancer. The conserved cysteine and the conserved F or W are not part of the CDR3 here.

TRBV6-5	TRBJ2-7	ASSYPGSPYEQY
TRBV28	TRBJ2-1	ASSPSGTRSYNEQF
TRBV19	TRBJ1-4	ASTDREDEKLF
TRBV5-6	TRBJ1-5	ASSSAGRSDQPQH
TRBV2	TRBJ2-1	ASSGSGGASYNEQF
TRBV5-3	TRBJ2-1	ASSLAGLAGGEGEQF
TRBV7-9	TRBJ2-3	ASSPASPGADTQY
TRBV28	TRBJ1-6	ASSDRGRSPLH
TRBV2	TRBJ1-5	ASSEAFSNQPQH
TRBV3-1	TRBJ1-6	ASSQDGGNSPLH
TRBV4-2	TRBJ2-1	ASSEVTSGGGRVYEQF
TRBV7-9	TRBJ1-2	ASSADINYGYT
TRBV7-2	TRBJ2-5	ASSLTRGGVETQY
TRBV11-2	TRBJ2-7	ASSLEIAGNYEQY
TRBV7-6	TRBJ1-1	ASSLSSGGTEAF
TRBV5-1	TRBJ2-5	ASSGGLAGGEGETQY
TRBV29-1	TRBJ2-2	SVRTGTANTGELF
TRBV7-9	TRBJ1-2	ASSPLGDPGVSPMGGYT
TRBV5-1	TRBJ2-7	ASSLSRPGQGLYEQY
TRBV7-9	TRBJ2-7	ASSLSRDPRVEQY
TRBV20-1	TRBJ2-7	SARLEGRSSYEQY
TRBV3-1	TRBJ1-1	ASSRGQGTEAF
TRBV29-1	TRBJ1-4	SVSGTGFEKLF
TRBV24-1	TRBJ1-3	ATSPGAGNTIY
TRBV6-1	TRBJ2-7	ASSSIAGPGSEQY
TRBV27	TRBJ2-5	ASSLYPSQEETQY
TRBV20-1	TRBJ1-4	SASPGTGNEEKLF
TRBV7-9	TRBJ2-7	ATSGTGWYEQY
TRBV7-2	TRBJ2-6	ASSTTPPGLSGANVLT
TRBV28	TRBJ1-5	AARGNSNQPQH
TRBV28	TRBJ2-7	ASSTPRTVSYEQY
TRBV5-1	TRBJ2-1	ASSQGPSDNEQF
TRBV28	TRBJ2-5	ASTRQATRRAQY
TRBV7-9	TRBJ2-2	ASSLRDSPRGIGELF
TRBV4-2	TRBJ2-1	ASSQTSGGASEQF
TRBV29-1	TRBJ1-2	SVAVGTAYGYT
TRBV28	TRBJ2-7	ASRDTGNSYEQY
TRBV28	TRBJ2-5	ASKNGASYQETQY
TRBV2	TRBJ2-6	ARGSTGGSGANVLT
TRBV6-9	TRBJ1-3	ASVIFGGAGNTIY
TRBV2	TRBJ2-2	ASTSDRGFTGELF